The 31 T cell receptor beta chains below were found in one sample sequenced in a study of tumor-infiltrating lymphocytes in primary liver carcinoma. The input was around 530 ng total RNA; TCR beta cDNA was made from it with a constant-region primer. Three nested multiplex PCR rounds, a slightly modified ARM-PCR method, built the TCR beta libraries. In the first two PCR rounds, TRBV1-TRBV30 forward primers were paired with a C-beta reverse primer, and each round lasted approximately 9 cycles. TCRdb itself ran the multiplex PCR reads through MiXCR, one entry per CDR3 protein. Of 55,000 or so distinct CDR3 sequences listed, about two thirds were seen once; the top ten hold approximately 54%. Taking about 18-31 mg of unsorted bulk tissue, the authors co-extracted RNA and DNA. The sequenced sample consisted of liver tumor tissue from sampling region 2. Sample subset: tumor region T2, inferior pole. The origin of the receptors is a man aged 40-49 years with primary liver carcinoma and hepatitis B virus infection.

Points on this clonotype: This CDR3 is missing its conserved last phenylalanine or tryptophan, likely due to a read error. Because the CDR3's place on the DNA is in doubt, the DNA is left out and the CDR3 is given as listed by TCRdb. The chain recombines TRBV6-2 or TRBV6-3 with TRBJ1-5. Germline V gene lookup returns CDR1 MNHEY and CDR2 SVGEGT. The CDR3 comprises 15 residues, both ends counted. CDR3 residues: CASSYRGGSNQPQHS.

Comments on this clonotype: Germline and junction disagree at one end, which may indicate a read error. The chain recombines TRBV11-2 with TRBJ2-5, with D unclear. Germline values: CDR1 SGHAT, CDR2 FQNNGV. CDR3 length: 14 residues. Here the CDR3 reads CTSSIVSGQETQYF. CDR3 sequence (DNA): TGTACCAGTAGCATAGTGTCAGGCCAAGAGACCCAGTACTTC.

As regards this clonotype: Compared with germline, one end of the junction differs, possibly owing to a read error. The V gene is TRBV6-1, the J gene TRBJ2-2; TRBD1 matches 9 bases. CDR3 length: 17 residues. CDR1 and CDR2 (germline): MNHNS, SASEGT. CDR3 region: CASRGIQGALDTGEPFF. The DNA of the CDR3 is TGTGCCAGCAGGGGAATACAGGGGGCTTTGGACACCGGGGAGCCGTTTTTT.

With regard to this clonotype: A read error may produce the germline difference seen at one junction end. The chain uses TRBV7-8 and TRBJ2-3; possibly TRBD2 for D (5 bases). Germline CDR1 reads SGHVS; CDR2 reads FQNEAQ. The CDR3 consists of 14 residues. As DNA, the CDR3 is TGTGCCACTAGCATTGGCGGGTACACAGATATGCAGTATTTT. Its protein is CATSIGGYTDMQYF.

As for this clonotype: A single base separates this from a much larger clone, so it may be a read error. The V call is TRBV11-2, the J call TRBJ2-3; 7 positions match TRBD2. This CDR3 contains 16 residues. Germline lookup yields CDR1 SGHAT and CDR2 FQNNGV. As DNA, the CDR3 is TGTGCCAGCAGCGGGGAAACTGGGAGGGTCGGAGATACGCAGTACTTT. It encodes CASSGETGRVGDTQYF. Complete variable domain (other parts from reference TRBV11-2 and TRBJ2-3): EAGVAQSPRYKIIEKRQSVAFWCNPISGHATLYWYQQILGQGPKLLIQFQNNGVVDDSQLPKDRFSAERLKGVDSTLKIQPAKLEDSAVYLCASSGETGRVGDTQYFGPGTRLTVL.

As to this clonotype: Compared with germline, one end of the junction differs, possibly owing to a read error. The chain joins TRBV12-3 or TRBV12-4 to TRBJ2-7; TRBD1 is a possible D gene (6 bases). This CDR3 is built from 15 residues. The CDR3 bases are TGTGCCAGCAGTTTGGGGACAAGGGGGTCCTACGAGCAATACTTC. Its protein product is CASSLGTRGSYEQYF.

Turning to this clonotype: Here the CDR3 omits its conserved ending phenylalanine or tryptophan, so a read error is the likely source. The chain joins TRBV11-2 to TRBJ2-3; weak D call: TRBD2 (5 bases). Germline V CDR1 and CDR2: SGHAT, FQNNGV. V lost 3 bases to trimming and J lost 6 bases, with 10 bases between them. The CDR3 has 13 residues. The CDR3 bases are TGTGCCAGCAGCTTGATTAGCGCTGATACGCAGTATATT. Translating it yields CASSLISADTQYI.

In the case of this clonotype: The junction does not match germline at one end; this may be a read error. The gene calls are TRBV12-3 or TRBV12-4 and TRBJ2-1; no clear D. The CDR3 sequence is 13 residues long. The CDR3 loop is CASSVGRDNEQLF. CDR3 coding DNA: TGTGCCAGCAGTGTTGGCAGAGACAATGAGCAGCTCTTC.

With regard to this clonotype: An end of the junction differs from the germline gene, which may be a read error. V usage is TRBV5-6 and J usage is TRBJ2-5, with D possibly being TRBD1 (5 bases). The CDR3 sequence is 17 residues long. Germline V gene data show CDR1 as SGHDT and CDR2 as YYEEEE. DNA for the CDR3: TGTGCCAGCAGCGGCCGGACCGAGACAGTGAACCAAGAGACCGAGTACTTC. Translated: CASSGRTETVNQETEYF.

In the case of this clonotype: The germline gene is not matched at one end of the junction; a read error may be the cause. The rearrangement uses TRBV4-2 and TRBJ1-1; 7 positions match TRBD1. This CDR3 region has 17 residues. Germline V gene lookup returns CDR1 LGHNA and CDR2 YNFKEQ. The CDR3 coding sequence is TGTGTCAGTAGCCAAGAGTACGGACAGGCTTTTTGGACTGAAGCTTCCTTT. Translating gives CVSSQEYGQAFWTEASF.

This clonotype has only a few counts. Because the CDR3 is missing its conserved closing phenylalanine or tryptophan, this is likely a read error. This chain connects TRBV11-1 to TRBJ2-1; D gene unclear. Trimming pared 5 bases from V and 7 bases from J, leaving 12 bases between. The CDR3 extends over 13 amino acids. Germline V gene data show CDR1 as SGHAT and CDR2 as FQDESV (reference sequence). The CDR3 spells CASSAEGPNEQFL. In DNA, the CDR3 is TGTGCCAGCAGCGCGGAAGGGCCGAATGAGCAGTTCCTC.

By sample share, this clonotype is medium-sized. V is TRBV11-2 and J is TRBJ2-3; D call uncertain. CDR3 length: 13 residues. V was pared by 8 bases and J by 6 bases, with 15 bases between. Germline V lookup: CDR1 SGHAT, CDR2 FQNNGV. CDR3 DNA: TGTGCCAGCGGCCCAGGAGTGAGGGATACGCAGTATTTT. Protein: CASGPGVRDTQYF.

On this clonotype itself: Compared with germline, one end of the junction differs, possibly owing to a read error. The rearrangement joins TRBV29-1 to TRBJ1-1, with unresolved D. Per germline, CDR1 SQVTM and CDR2 ANQGSEA. This CDR3 has 15 residues. The CDR3 DNA reads TGCAGCGGGAGGGTAGAGTTGGAATTTCAAACTGAGGCTTTCTTT. This encodes CSGRVELEFQTEAFF. Full variable domain (outside the CDR3, taken from reference TRBV29-1 and TRBJ1-1): SAVISQKPSRDICQRGTSLTIQCQVDSQVTMMFWYRQQPGQSLTLIATANQGSEATYESGFVIDKFPISRPNLTFSTLTVSNMSPEDSSIYLCSGRVELEFQTEAFFGQGTRLTVV.

Regarding this clonotype: A junction boundary mismatches the germline segment, possibly from a read error. This chain joins TRBV6-1 and TRBJ2-1; D call uncertain. The germline CDR1 and CDR2 sequences are MNHNS and SASEGT. The CDR3 runs 12 residues. The CDR3 spells CARSEREIKQSF. The CDR3 bases are TGTGCCAGGAGTGAACGCGAGATAAAGCAGTCCTTC.

The V and J genes are TRBV6-1 and TRBJ2-6; tentatively, D is TRBD1 (5 bases). With 7 bases removed from V and 3 bases from J, the gap between germline ends came to 13 bases. Germline CDR1 is MNHNS and CDR2 is SASEGT. CDR3 size: 15 residues. The CDR3: CASTGAADGANVLTF. In DNA form, the CDR3 reads TGTGCCAGCACTGGGGCGGCCGATGGGGCCAACGTCCTGACTTTC.

A word on this clonotype: At one end the junction does not follow the germline gene, possibly because of a read error. The rearrangement joins TRBV2 to TRBJ1-2; possible D gene TRBD1, 5 bases. Germline V gene sequence: CDR1 SNHLY, CDR2 FYNNEI. This CDR3 spans 13 amino acids. CDR3 nucleotide sequence: TGTGCCAGTAGTGATAACAGGAACTATGACTACACCTTC. This gives the protein CASSDNRNYDYTF.

The sample holds a few counts of this clonotype. The chain recombines TRBV25-1 with TRBJ1-1; tentatively, D is TRBD1 (6 bases). The CDR3 sequence is 15 residues long. Deletions cut 4 bases from V and 4 bases from J, with 16 bases between. CDR1 and CDR2 (germline): MGHDK, SYGVNS. The CDR3 sequence: CASSGPRGRFTEAFF. The CDR3 bases are TGTGCCAGCAGTGGTCCCCGGGGGCGATTCACTGAAGCTTTCTTT. Drawing the rest from reference TRBV25-1 and TRBJ1-1, the complete variable domain is EADIYQTPRYLVIGTGKKITLECSQTMGHDKMYWYQQDPGMELHLIHYSYGVNSTEKGDLSSESTVSRIRTEHFPLTLESARPSHTSQYLCASSGPRGRFTEAFFGQGTRLTVV.

Concerning this clonotype: A read error may be the cause here, since a much bigger clone is one base away. The DNA of the CDR3 is TGTGCCAGCAGATTAGGGGCTAGCGGACAAAAGACCCAGTACTTC. It yields the protein CASRLGASGQKTQYF. The rearrangement links TRBV11-2 to TRBJ2-5, with 7 bases identical to TRBD2. The CDR3 has 15 residues. CDR1 and CDR2 (germline): SGHAT, FQNNGV.

The chain uses TRBV6-5 and TRBJ2-5, with TRBD1 matching over 8 bases. Unmatched junction bases numbered 21, after V lost 4 bases and J lost 5 bases. The CDR3 is made up of 19 amino acids. The germline V gene encodes CDR1 MNHEY and CDR2 SVGAGI. The CDR3 DNA follows: TGTGCCAGCAGTTTACAAGGGATTCAATGTCAGGGGGCCGGCGAGACCCAGTACTTC. This sequence encodes CASSLQGIQCQGAGETQYF.

This clonotype has at least ten counts. The rearrangement uses TRBV10-2 and TRBJ1-5; D unresolved. Deletions cut 2 bases from V and 4 bases from J, with 15 bases between. This CDR3 is 16 amino acids long. From germline, CDR1 is WSHSY and CDR2 SAAADI. The CDR3 protein is CASSELDRGGNQPQHF. CDR3 coding DNA: TGCGCCAGCAGTGAGCTCGACCGGGGAGGGAATCAGCCCCAGCATTTT.

The V and J genes are TRBV29-1 and TRBJ2-5; possible D gene TRBD1, 6 bases. CDR1 SQVTM and CDR2 ANQGSEA come from the germline V gene. The CDR3 has 15 amino acids. V shed 0 bases and J shed 4 bases, with 15 bases lying between them. The CDR3 region is CSVEEDRGRAETQYF. The CDR3 DNA sequence: TGCAGCGTTGAAGAGGACAGAGGGCGAGCAGAGACCCAGTACTTC. Using reference TRBV29-1 and TRBJ2-5 for the parts outside the CDR3, the full variable domain is SAVISQKPSRDICQRGTSLTIQCQVDSQVTMMFWYRQQPGQSLTLIATANQGSEATYESGFVIDKFPISRPNLTFSTLTVSNMSPEDSSIYLCSVEEDRGRAETQYFGPGTRLLVL.

In regard to this clonotype: Lacking the conserved final phenylalanine or tryptophan, this CDR3 likely reflects a read error. The V call is TRBV30, the J call TRBJ2-3; 9 nucleotides align to TRBD2. From germline, CDR1 is GTSNPN and CDR2 SVGIG (reference sequence). CDR3 length equals 15 residues. Here the CDR3 reads CASFRAGGPADTQYL. DNA for the CDR3: TGTGCTTCGTTTCGGGCGGGAGGGCCAGCAGATACGCAGTATCTT.

To note about this clonotype: At one boundary the junction diverges from the germline segment, which might be a read error. The chain joins TRBV29-1 to TRBJ2-3; 9 bases are a match to TRBD1. CDR3 length: 14 residues. The V gene's germline CDR1 is SQVTM and CDR2 ANQGSEA. The CDR3 reads CCVRGTGSSDTQYF. As DNA, the CDR3 is TGCTGCGTGAGGGGGACAGGGAGTTCAGATACGCAGTATTTT.

This clonotype appeared many times. The genes are TRBV12-3 or TRBV12-4 and TRBJ2-1; maybe TRBD2 (6 bases). The V end lost 8 bases, the J end lost 4 bases, and 12 bases lay between the germline ends. The CDR3 is 13 amino acids. Written as DNA, the CDR3 is TGTGCCAGCGGCTTAGCGGCATACAATGAGCAGTTCTTC. It codes for CASGLAAYNEQFF.

This clonotype was detected ten times or more. The CDR3, as DNA: TGTGCCAGCAGTGGGAATGGAGAGACCCAGTACTTC. Translation gives CASSGNGETQYF. The rearrangement uses TRBV6-2 or TRBV6-3 and TRBJ2-5; D is unclear. CDR1 is MNHEY, CDR2 SVGEGT, per germline. V was shortened by 5 bases and J by 4 bases, with 8 bases between the two germline ends. CDR3 length: 12 residues.

The CDR3, as DNA: TGTGCCAGCAACCCTAGGGGGTCTGACACAGATACGCAGTATTTT. This gives the protein CASNPRGSDTDTQYF. The V call is TRBV6-5, the J call TRBJ2-3, with a tentative D call TRBD1 (6 bases). This CDR3 spans 15 amino acids. Germline V CDR1 and CDR2: MNHEY, SVGAGI. With 7 bases removed from V and 2 bases from J, the gap between germline ends came to 16 bases.

In its sample, this clonotype was seen many times. This chain connects TRBV4-2 to TRBJ2-3; 10 bases are a match to TRBD2. Germline V gives CDR1 LGHNA, CDR2 YNFKEQ. This CDR3 is 16 amino acids long. With 5 bases clipped from V and 4 bases from J, the junction kept 9 bases outside the gene matches. The CDR3 loop is CASSRLAGGSPDTQYF. In DNA form, the CDR3 reads TGTGCCAGCAGCAGGTTAGCGGGAGGATCCCCAGATACGCAGTATTTT.

Points on this clonotype: The junction differs from germline at one of its ends, possibly a read error. The chain carries TRBV29-1 and TRBJ2-1; 13 bases align to TRBD2. CDR3 size: 15 residues. CDR1 SQVTM and CDR2 ANQGSEA come from the germline V gene. The CDR3, as DNA: TGCAGCGTTGCACTAGCGGGAGGGTTCTACAATGTGCAGTTCTTC. The encoded protein is CSVALAGGFYNVQFF.

DNA of the CDR3: TGTGCCAGCAGCCAAAAGTACGGACATGGTTTTTGGATTGAAGCTTTCTTT. This codes for CASSQKYGHGFWIEAFF. This chain connects TRBV4-2 to TRBJ1-1; tentative D call: TRBD1 (5 bases). The CDR3 is made up of 17 amino acids. Germline lookup yields CDR1 LGHNA and CDR2 YNFKEQ. V lost 2 bases to trimming and J lost 7 bases, with 23 bases between them.

This clonotype has only a few counts. DNA of the CDR3: TGTGCCAGCAGCACAGGGGGGACTATCGAAGCTTTCTTT. Translation: CASSTGGTIEAFF. This sequence joins TRBV6-6 and TRBJ1-1; 8 bases line up with TRBD1. This CDR3 is built from 13 residues. Losses at the gene ends were 6 bases for V and 8 bases for J; bases not matched to a gene: 8. Germline V CDR1 and CDR2: MNHNY, SVGAGI (reference sequence).

Comments on this clonotype: This may be a read error, as it is one base from a much larger clone. The V call is TRBV29-1, the J call TRBJ2-5; no clear D gene. Germline CDR1 is SQVTM and CDR2 is ANQGSEA. Trimming took off 6 bases at V and 5 bases at J, with 13 bases between the two ends. This CDR3 has 12 residues. In DNA, the CDR3 is TGCAGCGTCCTAACATGGATGGAGACCCAGTACTTC. Translation gives CSVLTWMETQYF. Full variable domain (missing parts from reference TRBV29-1 and TRBJ2-5): SAVISQKPSRDICQRGTSLTIQCQVDSQVTMMFWYRQQPGQSLTLIATANQGSEATYESGFVIDKFPISRPNLTFSTLTVSNMSPEDSSIYLCSVLTWMETQYFGPGTRLLVL.